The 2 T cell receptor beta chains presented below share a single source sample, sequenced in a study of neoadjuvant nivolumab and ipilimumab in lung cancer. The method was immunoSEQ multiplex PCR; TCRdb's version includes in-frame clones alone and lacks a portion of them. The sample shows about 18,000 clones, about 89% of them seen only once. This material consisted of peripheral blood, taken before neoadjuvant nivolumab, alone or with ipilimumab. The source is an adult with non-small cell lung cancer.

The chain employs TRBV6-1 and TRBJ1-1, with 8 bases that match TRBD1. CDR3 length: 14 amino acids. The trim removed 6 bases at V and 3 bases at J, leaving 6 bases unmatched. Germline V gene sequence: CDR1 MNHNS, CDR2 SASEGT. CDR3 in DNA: TGTGCCAGCAGGTGGACAGGGAGGGACACTGAAGCTTTCTTT. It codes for CASRWTGRDTEAFF.

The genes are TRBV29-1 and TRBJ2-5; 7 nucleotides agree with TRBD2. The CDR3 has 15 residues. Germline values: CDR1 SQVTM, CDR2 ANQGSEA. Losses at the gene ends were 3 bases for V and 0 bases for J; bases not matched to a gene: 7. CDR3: CSVEMASGDQETQYF. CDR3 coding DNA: TGCAGCGTTGAGATGGCTAGCGGAGACCAAGAGACCCAGTACTTC.